This T cell receptor beta chain was recorded in a study of shared clonotypes between healthy human individuals. The study, taken as a whole, reports: In general, naive subsets displayed greater estimated richness than memory subsets did.

CDR3 length equals 14 residues. The germline gives CDR1 SGHRS, CDR2 YFSETQ. Trimming shortened V by 2 bases and J by 5 bases, and 11 bases separated the two germline ends. This clone was detected only once. Its antigen is unidentified. Each replicate PCR on the sorted subsets used 200 to 250 ng DNA (around 31,000 T cell genomes). TCRdb's copy holds only in-frame clones and misses some; the assay was immunoSEQ multiplex PCR. This repertoire shows around 2.3 million clones, around 95% found once; its top ten account for 0.13%. This TCR was sampled from a man younger than 35 in good health. The chain couples TRBV5-1 to TRBJ2-4; D unclear. The specimen was naive CD4+ T cells sorted from blood. Subset indicated: CD45RA+ positively selected. The CDR3 spells CASSFDGRENIQYF. CDR3 bases: TGCGCCAGCAGCTTCGACGGCCGGGAAAACATTCAGTACTTC.